This T cell receptor (beta chain) was sequenced in a study of B cell selection in AIRE deficiency. Regulatory T cells were sorted as CD4+CD25hiCD127low/negative. The CDR3 is made up of 17 amino acids. V gave up 1 base and J gave up 0 bases, with 14 bases separating them. Germline CDR1 reads SGHNT; CDR2 reads YENEEA. This table comes from immunoSEQ multiplex PCR, and its TCRdb copy is limited to in-frame clones, with some not included. The sample records 2,500 to 3,500 clones, under 80% being singletons. What was sequenced was Tregs sorted from PBMCs. V is TRBV11-3 and J is TRBJ2-3; D is ambiguous. This receptor was identified in a human donor with AIRE deficiency. The CDR3 DNA sequence: TGTGCCAGCAGCTTAGGTTTGCTTGTTGAGAGCACAGATACGCAGTATTTT. As protein: CASSLGLLVESTDTQYF.